What follows is one T cell receptor beta chain and its context. Method: immunoSEQ multiplex PCR; TCRdb's copy keeps in-frame clones and lacks some. The table includes hundreds of thousands of clones, approximately 92% detected once. The record originates from a study of blood T cell repertoires in COVID-19. The CDR3 runs 14 residues. Germline trimming cut 5 bases from V and 8 bases from J; bases unmatched to any gene: 10. Germline values: CDR1 MNHEY, CDR2 SVGAGI. The material sequenced was PBMCs or T cells enriched from blood (not recorded which). The genes are TRBV6-5 and TRBJ1-2; 8 nucleotides match TRBD1. The clonotype comes from a man between 25 and 39 years old who had recovered from COVID-19. The CDR3 nucleotides read TGTGCCAGCAGTCCCGTCTTCGACAGGGGCGGCTACACCTTC. This codes for CASSPVFDRGGYTF.